What follows are 27 T cell receptor beta chains derived from one specimen sequenced in a study of blood T cell repertoires in COVID-19. Measured with immunoSEQ multiplex PCR; TCRdb has only the in-frame clones, and not every one. The data show roughly 45,000 clones, approximately 80% seen once. Material for sequencing was peripheral blood. All receptors come from a woman aged 55-70 years with acute or convalescent COVID-19.

This chain uses TRBV9 with TRBJ1-1; D not resolved. Trimming took off 3 bases at V and 1 base at J, with 10 bases between the two ends. The CDR3 has 14 amino acids. Germline V gene lookup returns CDR1 SGDLS and CDR2 YYNGEE. The CDR3 coding sequence is TGTGCCAGCAGCGCTACTCCAACGAACACTGAAGCTTTCTTT. Translating gives CASSATPTNTEAFF.

This chain joins TRBV5-1 and TRBJ2-7; 11 bases line up with TRBD1. This CDR3 has 15 residues. Germline V CDR1 and CDR2: SGHRS, YFSETQ. Trimming took 0 bases from V and 6 from J; bases not matched to a gene: 5. As DNA, the CDR3 is TGCGCCAGCAGCTTGGAGGGACAGGGGGACGGCGAGCAGTACTTC. Translated, it gives CASSLEGQGDGEQYF.

The rearrangement uses TRBV11-2 and TRBJ2-7; D not certain. V dropped 5 bases and J dropped 4 bases, with 3 bases sitting between them. Germline CDR1 SGHAT, CDR2 FQNNGV. This CDR3 comprises 10 residues. CDR3 DNA sequence: TGTGCCAGCAGCCAATACGAGCAGTACTTC. Translation: CASSQYEQYF.

The rearrangement links TRBV7-3 to TRBJ2-3; 8 bases fit TRBD2. Germline V gene lookup returns CDR1 SGHTA and CDR2 FQGTGA. V was pared by 2 bases and J by 0 bases, with 7 bases of the junction left unmatched. This CDR3 region has 17 residues. This CDR3 is CASSLYPSGSSTDTQYF. In DNA, the CDR3 is TGTGCCAGCAGCTTATACCCTAGCGGGTCTAGCACAGATACGCAGTATTTT.

The V gene is TRBV2, the J gene TRBJ2-7; TRBD2 matches at 9 bases. The CDR3 is made up of 15 amino acids. The ends lost 2 bases at V and 3 bases at J; junction bases unmatched: 5. Per germline, CDR1 SNHLY and CDR2 FYNNEI. This chain's CDR3 is CASSETLAGNYEQYF. In nucleotides, the CDR3 is TGTGCCAGCAGTGAAACTCTAGCGGGAAACTACGAGCAGTACTTC. Complete variable domain (other parts from reference TRBV2 and TRBJ2-7): EPEVTQTPSHQVTQMGQEVILRCVPISNHLYFYWYRQILGQKVEFLVSFYNNEISEKSEIFDDQFSVERPDGSNFTLKIRSTKLEDSAMYFCASSETLAGNYEQYFGPGTRLTVT.

The J gene is TRBJ2-5, the V gene TRBV7-2; D unresolved. Germline V CDR1 and CDR2: SGHTA, FQGNSA. The CDR3 totals 14 residues. V lost 5 bases and J lost 3, with 13 bases in between. The CDR3 spells CASSPGFAKETQYF. CDR3 in DNA: TGTGCCAGCAGCCCCGGTTTTGCTAAAGAGACCCAGTACTTC.

The sample holds a few counts of this clone. The gene calls are TRBV24-1 and TRBJ2-1; a possible D gene is TRBD2 (5 bases). Between the trimmed V and J ends, which lost 2 bases and 2 bases, there was a span of 12 bases. Per germline, CDR1 KGHDR and CDR2 SFDVKD. This CDR3 region has 16 residues. The CDR3 here is CATSDSHGEAYNEQFF. CDR3 sequence (DNA): TGTGCCACCAGTGATTCGCACGGGGAAGCCTACAATGAGCAGTTCTTC.

This chain links TRBV10-3 with TRBJ1-4, with no clear D. Trimming removed 2 bases at V and 10 bases at J, with 14 bases between. The CDR3 loop spans 14 amino acids. Germline V gives CDR1 ENHRY, CDR2 SYGVKD. The CDR3 nucleotides are TGTGCCATCAGTGAGGATGGGCCCTTCGGAAAACTGTTTTTT. Amino acid sequence: CAISEDGPFGKLFF.

This clone was counted only a few times. The rearrangement links TRBV9 to TRBJ1-1, with no clear D. CDR3 size: 15 residues. Germline assignment: CDR1 SGDLS and CDR2 YYNGEE. Trimming cost V 3 bases and J 2 bases, with 14 bases left between them. The CDR3: CASSEATASNTEAFF. The CDR3 DNA sequence: TGTGCCAGCAGCGAAGCCACAGCAAGTAACACTGAAGCTTTCTTT.

The table lists this clone with a few counts. The CDR3 DNA reads as TGTGCCAGCAGTCCCCGGGGGACCCTCAATGGCTACACCTTC. Its translation: CASSPRGTLNGYTF. The chain uses TRBV27 and TRBJ1-2; D possibly corresponds to TRBD1 (5 bases). The CDR3 covers 14 residues. Trimming stripped 5 bases from V and 6 bases from J, with 16 bases between. The V gene's germline CDR1 is MNHEY and CDR2 SMNVEV (reference sequence).

The V and J genes are TRBV19 and TRBJ2-2, with TRBD2 matching 15 bases. The J segment lost 7 bases and the V segment lost 5 bases, leaving 5 bases of the junction unmatched. The CDR3 loop spans 16 amino acids. Germline CDR1 is LNHDA and CDR2 is SQIVND (reference sequence). The CDR3 reads CASSAGLAGGLGELFF. The CDR3 bases are TGTGCCAGTAGTGCCGGACTAGCGGGGGGGCTCGGGGAGCTGTTTTTT.

V gene TRBV29-1 combines with J gene TRBJ1-1; D uncertain. The CDR3 runs 13 residues. Germline V CDR1 and CDR2: SQVTM, ANQGSEA. Written as DNA, the CDR3 is TGCAGGTACCGGGATCCCCAGAACACTGAAGCTTTCTTT. This translates into CRYRDPQNTEAFF.

This rearrangement joins TRBV2 to TRBJ1-1, with TRBD1 matching 9 bases. The trim removed 5 bases at V and 4 bases at J, leaving 8 bases unmatched. The CDR3 sequence is 15 residues long. The germline CDR1 and CDR2 sequences are SNHLY and FYNNEI. For the CDR3, the DNA is TGTGCCAGCAGTCATGACAGGGGGGAGAGCACTGAAGCTTTCTTT. Its protein product is CASSHDRGESTEAFF.

The chain has TRBV9 and TRBJ1-3, with D possibly matching TRBD1 (6 bases). From germline, CDR1 is SGDLS and CDR2 YYNGEE. V was cut by 0 bases and J by 8 bases, with 24 bases left in between. The CDR3 loop spans 18 amino acids. The CDR3 is CASSVDLMRRGAKDTIYF. The DNA for the CDR3 is TGTGCCAGCAGCGTAGACCTTATGCGACGGGGGGCGAAGGACACCATATATTTT.

The chain uses TRBV29-1 and TRBJ1-3; no reliable D call. CDR1 SQVTM and CDR2 ANQGSEA come from the germline V gene. V dropped 0 bases and J dropped 4 bases, with 10 bases sitting between them. This CDR3 contains 14 residues. CDR3 sequence (DNA): TGCAGCGTTGAAGATATGGGAGGAGGAAACACCATATATTTT. Translation gives CSVEDMGGGNTIYF.

V gene TRBV30 combines with J gene TRBJ1-4; tentative D call: TRBD1 (5 bases). In germline, CDR1 is GTSNPN, CDR2 SVGIG (reference sequence). The CDR3 loop spans 15 amino acids. V dropped 3 bases and J dropped 5 bases, with 16 bases sitting between them. DNA for the CDR3: TGTGCCTGGAGACCCGGGACTCATGAGAATGAAAAACTGTTTTTT. Translating it yields CAWRPGTHENEKLFF.

This clone was detected once. The chain links TRBV4-1 to TRBJ2-2, with a tentative D call TRBD2 (6 bases). The V gene's germline CDR1 is MGHRA and CDR2 YSYEKL. CDR3 length equals 14 residues. The ends were cut back, 1 base at V and 4 bases at J, with 7 bases in the middle. This CDR3 is CASSQGGVTGELFF. CDR3 DNA: TGCGCCAGCAGCCAAGGGGGGGTCACCGGGGAGCTGTTTTTT.

The V and J genes are TRBV7-2 and TRBJ1-2; 8 bases agree with TRBD1. In germline, CDR1 is SGHTA, CDR2 FQGNSA. CDR3 length: 14 amino acids. V lost 3 bases, J lost 6 bases, and 6 bases stayed unmatched. The CDR3 is CASSLTGAGDGYTF. The CDR3, as DNA: TGTGCCAGCAGCTTGACAGGGGCCGGGGATGGCTACACCTTC.

This chain joins TRBV7-2 and TRBJ2-7; D is possibly TRBD2 (6 bases). In germline, CDR1 is SGHTA, CDR2 FQGNSA. Between the trimmed V and J ends, which lost 0 bases and 5 bases, there was a span of 11 bases. This CDR3 contains 14 residues. The CDR3 sequence: CASSLALGGNEQYF. The CDR3, as DNA: TGTGCCAGCAGCTTAGCGCTCGGGGGAAACGAGCAGTACTTC.

The chain couples TRBV19 to TRBJ2-1; tentative D call: TRBD2 (5 bases). CDR1 and CDR2 from the germline V gene are LNHDA and SQIVND (reference sequence). V was shortened by 5 bases and J by 6 bases, with 17 bases between the two germline ends. The CDR3 runs to 15 residues. The CDR3 loop is CASSLTTYTINEQFF. For the CDR3, the DNA is TGTGCCAGTAGTTTGACTACCTACACGATCAATGAGCAGTTCTTC.

This chain links TRBV5-1 with TRBJ1-1, with 8 positions matching TRBD1. Germline assignment: CDR1 SGHRS and CDR2 YFSETQ. CDR3 length: 14 amino acids. The V segment lost 3 bases and the J segment 4 bases; nucleotides outside the gene matches: 5. CDR3 in DNA: TGCGCCAGCAGCTCGACAGGGGAAGGCACTGAAGCTTTCTTT. This encodes CASSSTGEGTEAFF.

This clone was seen more than once but under ten times. The rearrangement links TRBV4-1 to TRBJ2-2, with a weak D call TRBD2 (6 bases). Trimming stripped 10 bases from V and 5 bases from J, with 17 bases between. This CDR3 contains 14 residues. Looked up from germline, CDR1 is MGHRA and CDR2 is YSYEKL. The CDR3 here is CATLGLPGTGELFF. In DNA form, the CDR3 reads TGCGCCACCCTGGGACTCCCTGGGACCGGGGAGCTGTTTTTT.

The chain links TRBV18 to TRBJ2-3; 12 bases map to TRBD1. CDR1 and CDR2 (germline): KGHSH, LQKENI. V gave up 6 bases and J gave up 0 bases; unmatched junction bases: 1. The length of the CDR3 is 15 residues. This CDR3 reads CASSGQGASTDTQYF. The DNA of the CDR3 is TGTGCCAGCTCGGGACAGGGGGCTAGCACAGATACGCAGTATTTT.

The chain joins TRBV15 to TRBJ1-2, with 7 nucleotides matching TRBD1. V lost 0 bases to trimming and J lost 1 base; unmatched junction nucleotides: 5. The germline V gene encodes CDR1 LNHNV and CDR2 YYDKDF (reference sequence). This CDR3 comprises 16 residues. CDR3 in amino acids: CATSRERDSYNYGYTF. The CDR3 coding sequence is TGTGCCACCAGCAGAGAGCGGGACAGCTATAACTATGGCTACACCTTC.

The CDR3 bases are TGTGCCAGTAGTATAGGGAGGAAAAGGGAAAAACTGTTTTTT. This sequence encodes CASSIGRKREKLFF. This chain joins TRBV19 and TRBJ1-4; D gene unclear. CDR3 length: 14 amino acids. V lost 1 base and J lost 8, with 11 bases in between. The germline gives CDR1 LNHDA, CDR2 SQIVND (reference sequence).

V and J are TRBV9 and TRBJ2-1; maybe TRBD2 (6 bases). Trimming pared 3 bases from V and 0 bases from J, leaving 7 bases between. The germline gives CDR1 SGDLS, CDR2 YYNGEE. This CDR3 contains 14 residues. The CDR3 nucleotides read TGTGCCAGCAGCGCGACTAGCTCCTACAATGAGCAGTTCTTC. Residues: CASSATSSYNEQFF.

V is TRBV5-1 and J is TRBJ1-1; D is perhaps TRBD1 (6 bases). Trimming stripped 5 bases from V and 3 bases from J, with 23 bases between. CDR1 is SGHRS, CDR2 YFSETQ, per germline. This CDR3 contains 17 residues. CDR3 amino acids: CASSSGKGGIWDTEAFF. CDR3 bases: TGCGCCAGCAGTTCAGGGAAAGGGGGTATTTGGGACACTGAAGCTTTCTTT.